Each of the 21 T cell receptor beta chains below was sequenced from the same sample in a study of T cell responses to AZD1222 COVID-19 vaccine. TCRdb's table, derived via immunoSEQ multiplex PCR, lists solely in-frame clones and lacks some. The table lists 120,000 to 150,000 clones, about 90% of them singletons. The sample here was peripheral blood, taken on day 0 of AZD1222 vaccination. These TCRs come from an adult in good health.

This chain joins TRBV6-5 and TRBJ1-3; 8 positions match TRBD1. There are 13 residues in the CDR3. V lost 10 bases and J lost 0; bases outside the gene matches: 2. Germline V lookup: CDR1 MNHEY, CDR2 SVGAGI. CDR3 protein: CATGGSSGNTIYF. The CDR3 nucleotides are TGTGCCACAGGGGGCAGCTCTGGAAACACCATATATTTT.

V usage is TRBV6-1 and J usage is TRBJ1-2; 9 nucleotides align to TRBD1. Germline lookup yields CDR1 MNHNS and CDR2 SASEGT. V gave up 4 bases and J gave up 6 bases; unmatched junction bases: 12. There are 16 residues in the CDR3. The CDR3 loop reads CASSGTRTGAGNGYTF. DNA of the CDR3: TGTGCCAGCAGTGGTACGCGGACAGGGGCAGGGAATGGCTACACCTTC.

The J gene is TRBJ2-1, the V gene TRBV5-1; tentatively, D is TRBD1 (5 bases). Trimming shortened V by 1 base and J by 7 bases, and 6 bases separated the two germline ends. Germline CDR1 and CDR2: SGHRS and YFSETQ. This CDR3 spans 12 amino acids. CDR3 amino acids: CASSLSGNEQFF. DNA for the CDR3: TGCGCCAGCAGCTTGTCAGGGAATGAGCAGTTCTTC.

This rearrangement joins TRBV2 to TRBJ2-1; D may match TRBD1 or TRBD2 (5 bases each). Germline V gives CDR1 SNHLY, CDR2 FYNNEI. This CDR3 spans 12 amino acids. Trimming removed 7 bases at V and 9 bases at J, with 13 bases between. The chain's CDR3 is CASTGSGAEQFF. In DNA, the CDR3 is TGTGCCAGCACCGGTTCCGGGGCTGAGCAGTTCTTC.

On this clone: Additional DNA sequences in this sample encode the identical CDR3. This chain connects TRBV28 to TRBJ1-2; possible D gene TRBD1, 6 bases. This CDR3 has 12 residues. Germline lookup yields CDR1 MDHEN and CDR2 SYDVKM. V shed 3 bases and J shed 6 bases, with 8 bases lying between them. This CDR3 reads CASSFGGDGYTF. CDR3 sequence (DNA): TGTGCCAGCAGTTTTGGGGGCGATGGCTACACCTTC.

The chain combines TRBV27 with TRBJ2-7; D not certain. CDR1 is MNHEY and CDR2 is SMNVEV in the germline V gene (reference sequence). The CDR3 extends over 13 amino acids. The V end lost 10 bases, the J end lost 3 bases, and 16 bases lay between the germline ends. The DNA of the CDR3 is TGTGCCACCAAGGGTGGCAACCTCTACGAGCAGTACTTC. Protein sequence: CATKGGNLYEQYF.

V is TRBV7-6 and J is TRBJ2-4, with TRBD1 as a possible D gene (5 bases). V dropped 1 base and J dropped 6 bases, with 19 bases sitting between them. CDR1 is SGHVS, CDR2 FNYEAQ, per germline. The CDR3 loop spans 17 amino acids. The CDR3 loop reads CASSLEAWAGPLNIQYF. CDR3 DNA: TGTGCCAGCAGCTTAGAGGCCTGGGCAGGGCCCCTAAACATTCAGTACTTC.

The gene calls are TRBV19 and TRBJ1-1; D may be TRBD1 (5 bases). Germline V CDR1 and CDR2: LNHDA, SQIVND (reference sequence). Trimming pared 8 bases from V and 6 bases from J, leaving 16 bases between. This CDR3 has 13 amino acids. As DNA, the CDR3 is TGTGCCAGTGGCTTTGGTAGGGACTCTGAAGCTTTCTTT. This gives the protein CASGFGRDSEAFF.

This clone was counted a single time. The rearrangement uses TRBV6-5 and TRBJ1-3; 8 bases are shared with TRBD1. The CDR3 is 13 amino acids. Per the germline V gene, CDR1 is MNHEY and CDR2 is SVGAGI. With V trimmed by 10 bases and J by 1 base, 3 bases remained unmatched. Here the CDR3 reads CATTGGSGNTIYF. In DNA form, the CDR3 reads TGTGCCACTACAGGGGGATCTGGAAACACCATATATTTT.

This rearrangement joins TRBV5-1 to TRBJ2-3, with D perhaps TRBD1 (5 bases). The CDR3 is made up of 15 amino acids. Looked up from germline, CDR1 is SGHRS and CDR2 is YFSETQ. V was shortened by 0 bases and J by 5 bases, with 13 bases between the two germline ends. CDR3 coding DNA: TGCGCCAGCAGCTTGGCCGCAGGGTCTGGAGATACGCAGTATTTT. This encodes CASSLAAGSGDTQYF.

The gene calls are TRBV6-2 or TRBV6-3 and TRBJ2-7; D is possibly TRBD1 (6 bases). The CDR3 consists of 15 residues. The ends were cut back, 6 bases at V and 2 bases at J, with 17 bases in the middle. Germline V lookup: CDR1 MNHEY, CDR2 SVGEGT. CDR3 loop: CASSPSRTETYEQYF. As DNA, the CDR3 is TGTGCCAGCAGCCCCTCCCGGACAGAGACCTACGAGCAGTACTTC.

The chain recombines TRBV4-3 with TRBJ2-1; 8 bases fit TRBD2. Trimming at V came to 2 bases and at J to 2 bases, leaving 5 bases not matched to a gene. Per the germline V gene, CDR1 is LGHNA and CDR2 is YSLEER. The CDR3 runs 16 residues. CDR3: CASSQLTAGAYNEQFF. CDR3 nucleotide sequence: TGCGCCAGCAGCCAACTCACAGCGGGGGCCTACAATGAGCAGTTCTTC.

The CDR3 DNA reads as TGTGCCAGCAGCGCCCCCGGGACTAGCGGGAGAGGTAATGAGCAGTTCTTC. It yields the protein CASSAPGTSGRGNEQFF. The chain joins TRBV7-3 to TRBJ2-1; 14 nucleotides match TRBD2. This CDR3 contains 17 residues. Per germline, CDR1 SGHTA and CDR2 FQGTGA. With V trimmed by 5 bases and J by 7 bases, 10 bases remained unmatched.

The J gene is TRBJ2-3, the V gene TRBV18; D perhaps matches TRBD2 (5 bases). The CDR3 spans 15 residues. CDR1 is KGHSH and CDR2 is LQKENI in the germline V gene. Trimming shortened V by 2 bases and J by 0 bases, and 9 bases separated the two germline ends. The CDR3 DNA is TGTGCCAGCTCACCAGCTAGCCGGAGCACAGATACGCAGTATTTT. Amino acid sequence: CASSPASRSTDTQYF.

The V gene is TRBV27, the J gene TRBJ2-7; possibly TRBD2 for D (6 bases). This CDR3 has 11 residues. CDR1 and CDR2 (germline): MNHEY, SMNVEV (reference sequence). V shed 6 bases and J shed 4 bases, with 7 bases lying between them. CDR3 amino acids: CASSGGYEQYF. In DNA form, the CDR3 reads TGTGCCAGCAGCGGAGGGTACGAGCAGTACTTC.

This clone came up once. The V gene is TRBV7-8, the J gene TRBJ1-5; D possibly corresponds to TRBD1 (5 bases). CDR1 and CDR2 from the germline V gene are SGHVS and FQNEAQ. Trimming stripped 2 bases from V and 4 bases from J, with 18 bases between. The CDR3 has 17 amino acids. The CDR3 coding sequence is TGTGCCAGCAGCTTAACCCGGACGTATCCAGGGAATCAGCCCCAGCATTTT. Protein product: CASSLTRTYPGNQPQHF.

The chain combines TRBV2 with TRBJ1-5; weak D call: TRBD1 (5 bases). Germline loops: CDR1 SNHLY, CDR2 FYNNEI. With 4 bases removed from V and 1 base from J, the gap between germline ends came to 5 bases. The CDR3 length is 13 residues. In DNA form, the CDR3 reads TGTGCCAGCAGTGCAGGGAGCAATCAGCCCCAGCATTTT. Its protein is CASSAGSNQPQHF. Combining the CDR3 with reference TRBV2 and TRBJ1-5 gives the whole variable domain EPEVTQTPSHQVTQMGQEVILRCVPISNHLYFYWYRQILGQKVEFLVSFYNNEISEKSEIFDDQFSVERPDGSNFTLKIRSTKLEDSAMYFCASSAGSNQPQHFGDGTRLSIL.

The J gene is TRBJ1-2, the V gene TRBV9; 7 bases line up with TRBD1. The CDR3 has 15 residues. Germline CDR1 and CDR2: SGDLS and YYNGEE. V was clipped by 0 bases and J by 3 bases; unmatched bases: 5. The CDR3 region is CASSVERQGHYGYTF. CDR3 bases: TGTGCCAGCAGCGTAGAAAGACAGGGTCACTATGGCTACACCTTC. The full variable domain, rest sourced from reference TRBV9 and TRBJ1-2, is DSGVTQTPKHLITATGQRVTLRCSPRSGDLSVYWYQQSLDQGLQFLIQYYNGEERAKGNILERFSAQQFPDLHSELNLSSLELGDSALYFCASSVERQGHYGYTFGSGTRLTVV.

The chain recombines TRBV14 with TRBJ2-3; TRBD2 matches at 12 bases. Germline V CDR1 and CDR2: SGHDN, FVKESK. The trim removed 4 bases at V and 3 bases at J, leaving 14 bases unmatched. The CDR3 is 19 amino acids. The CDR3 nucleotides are TGTGCCAGCAGCCGAAGACTAGCGGGAGTATTGGGCCGTACAGATACGCAGTATTTT. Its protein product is CASSRRLAGVLGRTDTQYF.

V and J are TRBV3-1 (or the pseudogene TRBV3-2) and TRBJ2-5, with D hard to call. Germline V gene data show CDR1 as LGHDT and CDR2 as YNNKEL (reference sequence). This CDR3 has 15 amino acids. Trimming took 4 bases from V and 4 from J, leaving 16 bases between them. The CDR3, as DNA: TGTGCCAGCAGCCGAGGAGTAGCCTTGGGAGAGACCCAGTACTTC. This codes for CASSRGVALGETQYF.

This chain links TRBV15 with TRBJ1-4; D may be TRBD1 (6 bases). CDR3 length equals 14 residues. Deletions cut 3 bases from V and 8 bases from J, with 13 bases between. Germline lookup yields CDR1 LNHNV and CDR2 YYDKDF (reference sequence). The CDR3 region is CATSRTGRGEKLFF. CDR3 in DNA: TGTGCCACCAGCAGGACAGGACGTGGAGAAAAACTGTTTTTT.